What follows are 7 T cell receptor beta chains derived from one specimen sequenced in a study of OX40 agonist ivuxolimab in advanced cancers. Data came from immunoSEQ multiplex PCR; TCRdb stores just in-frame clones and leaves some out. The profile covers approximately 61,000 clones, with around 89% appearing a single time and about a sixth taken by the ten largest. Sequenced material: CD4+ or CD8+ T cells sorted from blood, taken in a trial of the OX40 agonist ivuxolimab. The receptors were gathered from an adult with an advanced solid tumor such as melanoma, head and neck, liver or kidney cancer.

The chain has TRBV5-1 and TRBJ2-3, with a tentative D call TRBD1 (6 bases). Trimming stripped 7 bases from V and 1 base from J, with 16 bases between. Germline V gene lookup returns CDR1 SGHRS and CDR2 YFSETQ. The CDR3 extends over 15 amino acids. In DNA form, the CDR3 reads TGCGCCAGCCTAGGGGGAACAGGCGGCACAGATACGCAGTATTTT. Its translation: CASLGGTGGTDTQYF.

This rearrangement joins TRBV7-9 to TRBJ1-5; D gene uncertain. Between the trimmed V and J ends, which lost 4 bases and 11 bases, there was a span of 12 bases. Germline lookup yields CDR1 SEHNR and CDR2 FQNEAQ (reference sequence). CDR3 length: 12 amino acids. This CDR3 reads CASSSEGGSQHF. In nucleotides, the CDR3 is TGTGCCAGCAGCTCAGAGGGCGGGTCCCAGCATTTT.

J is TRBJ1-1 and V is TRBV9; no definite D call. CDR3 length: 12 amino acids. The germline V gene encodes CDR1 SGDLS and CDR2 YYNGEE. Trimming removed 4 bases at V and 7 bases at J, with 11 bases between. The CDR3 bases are TGTGCCAGCAGCTCCAATGGCGGTGAAGCTTTCTTT. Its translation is CASSSNGGEAFF.

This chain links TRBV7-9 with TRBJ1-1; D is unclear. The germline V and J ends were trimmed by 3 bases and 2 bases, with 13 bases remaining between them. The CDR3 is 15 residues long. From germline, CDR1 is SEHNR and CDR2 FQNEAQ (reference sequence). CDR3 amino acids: CASSLSPLRNTEAFF. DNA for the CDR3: TGTGCCAGCAGCTTGTCCCCCCTTAGAAACACTGAAGCTTTCTTT.

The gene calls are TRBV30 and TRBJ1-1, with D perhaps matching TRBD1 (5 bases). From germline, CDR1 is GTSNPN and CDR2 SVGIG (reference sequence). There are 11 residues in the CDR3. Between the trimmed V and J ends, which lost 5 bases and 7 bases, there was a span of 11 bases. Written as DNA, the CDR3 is TGTGCCTGGGTACCCGACAGTGAAGCTTTCTTT. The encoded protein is CAWVPDSEAFF.

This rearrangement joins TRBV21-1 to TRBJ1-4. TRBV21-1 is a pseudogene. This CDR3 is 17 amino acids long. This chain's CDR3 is CASSKRERAVTNEKLFF. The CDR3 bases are TGTGCCAGCAGCAAAAGAGAGAGGGCGGTAACTAATGAAAAACTGTTTTTT.

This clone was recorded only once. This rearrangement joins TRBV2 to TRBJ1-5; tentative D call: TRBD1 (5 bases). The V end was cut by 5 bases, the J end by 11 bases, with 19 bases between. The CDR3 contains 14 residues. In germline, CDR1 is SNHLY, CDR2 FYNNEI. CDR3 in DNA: TGTGCCAGCAGTATGACAGAGCTAAGTCGGTCCCAGCATTTT. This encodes CASSMTELSRSQHF.